This T cell receptor beta chain derives from a study of type 1 regulatory T cells. Study as a whole: T-allo10 is a Tr1-enriched, alloantigen-specific CD4 T cell product made in vitro.

This clonotype was detected a few times. CDR1 and CDR2 from the germline V gene are ENHRY and SYGVKD. The CDR3 spans 15 residues. Trimming took 8 bases from V and 4 from J; bases not matched to a gene: 8. TCRdb passed the reads through MiXCR, listing each CDR3 protein once. The sample consists of approximately 97,000 distinct CDR3 sequences, around 30% of them appearing once. Sequencing was performed on CD4+ T cells, either the whole sample or a sorted fraction (not recorded which). The TCR originated in a human donor in good health. The chain has TRBV10-3 and TRBJ2-2, with 9 bases lining up with TRBD1. The CDR3 nucleotides are TGTGCCATCTCCTGGACAGGGGATACCACCGGGGAGCTGTTTTTT. Translating it yields CAISWTGDTTGELFF.